The sequence of this T cell receptor beta chain was determined in a study of cytomegalovirus exposure and HLA in healthy donors listed by TCRdb under 2017. Broadly, across the study: An earlier analysis of approximately 640 of the donors reported 250 to 350 Gb of sequence data and roughly 110 million unique TCR beta sequences from about 200 million T cells. An early release that covered 500 to 800 HLA-typed donors contained approximately 300 gigabases of sequencing data and tens of millions of unique TCR sequences. The genetic ancestry cluster associated with self-reported Caucasian donors included 81% of the roughly 400 genotyped donors. The study was designed to test whether signatures of past pathogen exposure could be identified by cataloging public T cell receptors. The T cell repertoires of roughly 660 subjects were profiled by immunosequencing and related to cytomegalovirus serostatus. Along with the approximately 700-subject first cohort, a separate validation cohort of around 110 different subjects was used. To predict cytomegalovirus infection status, the study combined high-throughput TCR immunosequencing, statistical association of individual TCRs with disease status, and machine learning. A later analysis re-analyzed previously published TCR beta repertoires from 666 donors and added high-resolution HLA genotyping to study TCR occurrence patterns. The later analysis used no new phenotypic data to find candidate immune exposures, relying instead on TCR beta sequences and their occurrence across donors. An earlier analysis of 587 of the donors used high-throughput TCR beta sequencing to judge whether each TCR beta V gene segment behaved as functional or pseudogenic. Donor age, sex, ethnicity and CMV serostatus were compiled alongside the repertoire data. A later genetic analysis took genome-wide SNP genotypes for about three fifths of the 666 donors and used that subset as a discovery cohort. Every discovery cohort repertoire had been produced on one sequencing platform. Both class I and class II loci were covered by HLA typing, at four-digit resolution. Typing coverage varied by locus: roughly 620-630 donors for A, B, C, DRB1 and DQB1; approximately 500 for DQA1; 606 for DPA1; about 450 for DPB1. Four or five DR-DQ haplotypes were handled as single units for association and clustering because linkage in the cohort was strong. Across approximately 400 genotyped donors of the cohort, an average of roughly 250,000 unique TCR beta nucleotide sequences per donor were sequenced, and 15% to 20% of those sequences were non-productive.

The cohort was made up of 500 to 850 healthy bone marrow donors. Cohort members were all nominally healthy when sampled, although unrecorded immune exposures were likely present. The donor was CMV seronegative and was included in the group of under 450 seronegative cohort members. Every donor gave a peripheral blood sample, and the peripheral blood mononuclear cells from that sample were used for TCR beta sequencing. The Qiagen DNeasy Blood Extraction Kit was used to extract genomic DNA from the blood cell samples. For CDR1 and CDR2, the germline V gene (reference sequence) lists SEHNR and FQNEAQ. The junction shows trimming of 2 bases on V and 5 bases on J, and the gene matches do not reach 3 bases of it. Including the terminal cysteine and phenylalanine, the CDR3 comprises 15 residues. Just CDR3 DNA is preserved here, 45 bases in frame from base 1. Comment on this clone: Its antigen remains undetermined. No qualities accompany the bases; no much larger clone lies one base away.

The library was built by means of the immunoSEQ multiplex PCR assay. A mixture of 60 forward primers for TCR Vbeta segments and 13 reverse primers for TCR Jbeta segments was used in the multiplex PCR. The CDR3 region of rearranged TCR beta genes was amplified from genomic DNA with a multiplex PCR assay. On the Illumina HiSeq System, the amplified TCR beta libraries were sequenced as 87-base-pair reads. The authors' analysis ran thus. In a later analysis, 77 million or so unique TCR beta chains were counted across the roughly 610 repertoires, and around 10 million of these chains were shared by at least two donors. A nearest-neighbor algorithm error-corrected the raw reads and collapsed the reads into unique sequences, merging closely related sequences to remove PCR and sequencing errors. To assign V, D and J gene segments, CDR3 sequences were aligned to IMGT reference sequences. For a sequence to be retained, a match of at least six nucleotides was required to both a V gene segment and a J gene segment. Rearrangements were called productive when the CDR3 lacked stop codons and stayed in frame with V and J; all others were non-productive. CDR3 was defined according to IMGT convention as the region running from the second conserved V-encoded cysteine to the conserved J-encoded phenylalanine. Sequences without an unambiguous match to a single V gene segment were excluded from the earlier analysis of about 600 of the donors. In an earlier analysis of 500 to 750 of the donors, V segments were called functional above 56.7% productive rearrangements and were called segregating when the between-donor standard deviation exceeded 5%. To diagnose cytomegalovirus status from the catalog of TCR beta chain sequences, a statistical classification framework was built. V and J gene assignment, in a later analysis, came from comparing TCR nucleotide sequences with IMGT/GENE-DB human TR gene sequences. In a later analysis, CDR3 sequences and most-parsimonious VDJ recombination scenarios were assigned using the TCRdist pipeline. In a later analysis, every TCR beta chain was defined by the combination of its CDR3 amino acid sequence and its V-gene family, and reads without a unique V-gene family were dropped. A later analysis removed roughly 590 highly shared, low-generation-probability nucleotide sequences to deal with suspected cross-contamination and a sequencing artifact. A later analysis calculated a clonal expansion index for each public chain from normalized within-repertoire ranks of inferred template counts. In a later analysis, generation probabilities were computed with a VDJ recombination model fitted to out-of-frame rearrangements, and the resulting probabilities were checked against IGoR. In a later analysis, hypergeometric tests were used to score TCR-TCR, TCR-HLA and TCR-CMV co-occurrence, with a repertoire-size bias correction applied to TCR pairs. False discovery rates were estimated in a later analysis by permuting HLA or CMV assignments 20 times. In a later analysis, co-occurring TCRs were grouped using DBSCAN, with TCRdist sequence similarity added in when clustering inside HLA-allele-positive subsets. Co-occurrence clustering excluded repertoires with fewer than 30,000 or more than 120,000 public chains, plus five with anomalous nucleotide sharing. Not all clones reach the TCRdb copy of this immuneACCESS table, which keeps in-frame sequences only. Checked studies attribute under half of the gap to unresolved V genes and leave the rest unexplained. V, J and clone size are taken as reported in that table, and D and trimming were inferred from the DNA itself. This sample gives 120,000 or so clones in total; 72% of them show up just once. The top ten constitute 3% to 4% of the sample.

The study at large found these results: The sequencing pipeline was judged likely to have produced a cluster of highly shared sequence variants as a technical artifact. The authors suggested that the approach could potentially be extended to other disease states and immunological phenotypes. The study listed 164 TCR beta chains as associated with cytomegalovirus. Most TCR sequences were seen in very few donors, while some public TCRs were found in many individuals. A later analysis found that HLA-associated TCR beta chains were more clonally expanded and had lower generation probabilities than equally common non-associated chains. In a later analysis, several top co-occurrence clusters were reported to appear linked to parvovirus B19, influenza, CMV and Epstein-Barr virus. In an earlier analysis of approximately 590 of the donors, most TCR beta V segments appeared in productive rearrangements about 87% or about 30% of the time, broadly matching IMGT annotations. The classifier was reported to diagnose cytomegalovirus status with high specificity and sensitivity in both the original and validation cohorts. According to a later analysis, TCR association rates differed among HLA loci, with DRB1 alleles showing the most associated TCRs and HLA-C alleles showing the fewest. Roughly uniform sequencing depth across donors was assumed in presence/absence analyses, although this assumption may not hold. In this cohort, only TCR beta chains were sequenced, and detectable features were limited by the absence of alpha or paired-chain data. Immune exposure information for the cohort was limited to CMV serostatus. Some IMGT-functional V segments, including TRBV6-2 and TRBV6-3, could not be distinguished by the 87-base-pair reads and were therefore excluded. Linkage disequilibrium might explain the correlated functional status among segregating V segments, but an unknown experimental factor could not be excluded. When HLA alleles, especially DR and DQ, strongly co-occurred, TCR associations were difficult to assign to individual alleles. Because HLA typing was unavailable for some donors at each locus, only the typed subset was used in association tests. Three of the identified cytomegalovirus-associated TCR beta chains were confirmed in vitro to be specific for cytomegalovirus antigens. In a later analysis, most CMV-associated TCR beta chains were found to appear HLA-restricted, with HLA associations seemingly driven largely by CMV exposure. A later genetic analysis reported fewer N-insertions in productive TCRs among donors in an Asian-associated ancestry cluster than the approximately 670-donor mean. A further reported finding was that TCR beta sequences accurately predicted the HLA-A and HLA-B alleles for most subjects in the first cohort. Because counts were too low, roughly 17 rarely observed V segments, including chromosome 9 orphons, were left out of the earlier analysis of about 620 of the donors. An association between a missense DCLRE1C variant and V-gene and J-gene trimming of TCR beta chains was found in a later genetic analysis and replicated in an independent cohort. At a false discovery rate of 0.05, a later analysis linked 15,000 to 20,000 TCR beta sequences to specific HLA alleles.

This sequence uses TRBV7-9 and TRBJ1-6; 7 middle bases align to TRBD1. Sequenced material: PBMCs. The receptor comes from a young man in good health and CMV-seronegative. The CDR3 amino acid sequence is: CASSLYGTDNSPLHF. The sequenced DNA is TGTGCCAGCAGCTTATATGGGACAGATAATTCACCCCTCCACTTT.